The 2 T cell receptor beta chains below all came from one sample that was sequenced in a study of beta chain features in type 1 diabetes (dated by TCRdb to 2016 to 2019). The method was the immunoSEQ multiplex PCR assay. The High Capacity cDNA Reverse Transcription Kit was used to reverse transcribe all of the isolated RNA, meaning that expressed TCRB transcripts were what got sequenced. The source is immuneACCESS, and TCRdb retained only in-frame sequences with V and J called. Part of the clones is not carried over; for the studies checked, unresolved V genes explain less than half of this, and the remainder is unexplained. In all, the sample holds some 360,000 clones, and about 19% of those were seen once. About 0.044% of the sample is taken by the ten largest. Sequenced input: naive CD4+ T cells from blood. In the paper's terms, the cell subset or site label means: true naive CD4+ T cells. Receptors originate from a woman aged 18-35 years in good health.

The chain is built from TRBV2 and TRBJ2-5; 11 bases line up with TRBD2. Germline CDR1 and CDR2: SNHLY and FYNNEI. V dropped 5 bases and J dropped 4; count of bases not matched to a gene: 3. The CDR3 is 14 amino acids. The CDR3 is CASSRTSGRETQYF. The CDR3 DNA follows: TGTGCCAGCAGTAGGACTAGCGGGCGAGAGACCCAGTACTTC.

This clone was counted only a few times. The genes are TRBV7-2 and TRBJ2-1, with D possibly TRBD2 on 7 matching bases. The germline V gene has CDR1 SGHTA and CDR2 FQGNSA. With 6 bases removed from V and 6 bases from J, the gap between germline ends came to 18 bases. The CDR3 totals 15 residues. The CDR3 here is CASSGRGAGGNEQFF. The CDR3 DNA reads as TGTGCCAGCAGTGGGAGGGGGGCCGGTGGCAATGAGCAGTTCTTC.